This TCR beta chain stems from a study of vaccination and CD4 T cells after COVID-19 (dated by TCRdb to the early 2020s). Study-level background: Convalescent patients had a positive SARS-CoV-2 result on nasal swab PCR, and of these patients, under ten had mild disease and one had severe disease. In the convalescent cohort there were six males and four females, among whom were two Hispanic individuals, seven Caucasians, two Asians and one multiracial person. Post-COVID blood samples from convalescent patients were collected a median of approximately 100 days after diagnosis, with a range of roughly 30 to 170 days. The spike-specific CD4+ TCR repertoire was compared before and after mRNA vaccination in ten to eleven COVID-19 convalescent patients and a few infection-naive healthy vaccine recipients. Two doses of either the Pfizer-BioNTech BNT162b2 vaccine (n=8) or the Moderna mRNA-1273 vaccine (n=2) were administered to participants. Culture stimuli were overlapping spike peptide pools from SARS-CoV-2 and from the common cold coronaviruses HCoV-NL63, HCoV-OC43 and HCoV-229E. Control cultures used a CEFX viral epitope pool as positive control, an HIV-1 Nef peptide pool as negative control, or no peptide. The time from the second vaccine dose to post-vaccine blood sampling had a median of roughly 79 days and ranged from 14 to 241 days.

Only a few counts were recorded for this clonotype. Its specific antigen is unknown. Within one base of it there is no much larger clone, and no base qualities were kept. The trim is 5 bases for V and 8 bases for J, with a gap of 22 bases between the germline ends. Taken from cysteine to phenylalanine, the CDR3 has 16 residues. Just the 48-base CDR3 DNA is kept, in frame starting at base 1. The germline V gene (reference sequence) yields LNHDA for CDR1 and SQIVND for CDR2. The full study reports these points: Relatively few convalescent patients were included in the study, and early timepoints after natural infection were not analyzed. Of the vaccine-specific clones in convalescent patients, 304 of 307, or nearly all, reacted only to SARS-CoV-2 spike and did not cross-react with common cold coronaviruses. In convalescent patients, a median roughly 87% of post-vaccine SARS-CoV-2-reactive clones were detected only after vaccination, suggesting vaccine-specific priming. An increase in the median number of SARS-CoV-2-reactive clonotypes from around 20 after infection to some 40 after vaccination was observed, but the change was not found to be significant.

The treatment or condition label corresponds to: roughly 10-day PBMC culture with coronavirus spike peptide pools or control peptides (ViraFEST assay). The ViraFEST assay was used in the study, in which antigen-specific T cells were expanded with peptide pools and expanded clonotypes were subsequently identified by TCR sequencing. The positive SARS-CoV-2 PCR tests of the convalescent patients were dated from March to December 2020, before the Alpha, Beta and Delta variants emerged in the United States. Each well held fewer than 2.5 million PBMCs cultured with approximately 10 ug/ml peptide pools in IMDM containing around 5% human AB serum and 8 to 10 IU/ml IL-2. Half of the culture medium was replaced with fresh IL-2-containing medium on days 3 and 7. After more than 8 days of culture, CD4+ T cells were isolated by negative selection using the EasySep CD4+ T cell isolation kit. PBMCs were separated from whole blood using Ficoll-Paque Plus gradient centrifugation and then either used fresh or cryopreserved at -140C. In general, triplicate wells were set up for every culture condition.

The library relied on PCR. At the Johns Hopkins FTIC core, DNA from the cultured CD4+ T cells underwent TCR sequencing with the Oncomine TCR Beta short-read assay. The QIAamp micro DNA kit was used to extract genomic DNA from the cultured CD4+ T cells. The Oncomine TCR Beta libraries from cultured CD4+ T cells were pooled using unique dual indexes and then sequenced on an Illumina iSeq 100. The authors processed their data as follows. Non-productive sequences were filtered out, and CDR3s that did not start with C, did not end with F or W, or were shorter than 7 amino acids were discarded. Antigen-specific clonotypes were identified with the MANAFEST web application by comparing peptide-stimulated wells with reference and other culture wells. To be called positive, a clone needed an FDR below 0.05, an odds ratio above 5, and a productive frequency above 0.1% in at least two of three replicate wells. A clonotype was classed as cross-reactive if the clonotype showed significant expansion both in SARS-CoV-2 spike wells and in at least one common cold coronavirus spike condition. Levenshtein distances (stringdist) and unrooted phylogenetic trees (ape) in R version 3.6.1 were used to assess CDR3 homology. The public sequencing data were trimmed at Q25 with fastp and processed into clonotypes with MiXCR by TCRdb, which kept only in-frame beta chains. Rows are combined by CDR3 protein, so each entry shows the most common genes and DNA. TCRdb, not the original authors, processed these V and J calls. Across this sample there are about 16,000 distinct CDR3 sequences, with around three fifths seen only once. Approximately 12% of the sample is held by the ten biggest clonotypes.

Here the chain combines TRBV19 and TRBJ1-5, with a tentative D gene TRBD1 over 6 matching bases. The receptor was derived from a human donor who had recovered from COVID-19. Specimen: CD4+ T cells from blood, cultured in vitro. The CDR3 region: CASSVLEQGIKEPQHF. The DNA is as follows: TGTGCCAGTAGTGTCCTTGAACAGGGCATCAAGGAGCCCCAGCATTTT.